Listed here are 30 T cell receptor beta chains from one sample, sequenced in a study of blood T cell repertoires in COVID-19. Method: immunoSEQ multiplex PCR; TCRdb's copy keeps in-frame clones and lacks some. The sample lists around 99,000 clones; 75% to 85% were seen once. The sequenced sample consisted of peripheral blood. The receptors derive from a woman of 80 years or more with active or convalescent COVID-19.

This chain links TRBV4-2 with TRBJ1-1, with D possibly matching TRBD1 (6 bases). Trimming pared 4 bases from V and 4 bases from J, leaving 13 bases between. The CDR3 has 14 residues. CDR1 LGHNA and CDR2 YNFKEQ come from the germline V gene. The chain's CDR3 is CASSPLQGRTEAFF. The CDR3 bases are TGTGCCAGCAGCCCTCTACAGGGACGCACTGAAGCTTTCTTT.

CDR3 sequence (DNA): TGTGCCAGCGGGGGAACGACAGGGTTCTATAATTCACCCCTCCACTTT. As protein: CASGGTTGFYNSPLHF. The chain combines TRBV28 with TRBJ1-6, with 7 bases lining up with TRBD1. Trimming cost V 8 bases and J 3 bases; bases outside gene matches: 10. Per germline, CDR1 MDHEN and CDR2 SYDVKM. This CDR3 has 16 residues.

This clone was counted between two and nine times. The V call is TRBV11-2, the J call TRBJ2-7, with D possibly being TRBD2 (6 bases). Germline CDR1 reads SGHAT; CDR2 reads FQNNGV. The V and J ends lost 1 base and 2 bases respectively, with 6 bases between them. This CDR3 is 13 amino acids long. The CDR3 bases are TGTGCCAGCAGCTTAGGACTAGCCTACGAGCAGTACTTC. As protein: CASSLGLAYEQYF.

The chain joins TRBV18 to TRBJ2-7, with 7 bases matching TRBD1. The CDR3 runs to 16 residues. J gave up 1 base and V 1 base, and 7 bases lay outside the gene matches. Germline loops: CDR1 KGHSH, CDR2 LQKENI. The chain's CDR3 is CASSPLGTEASYEQYF. The DNA of the CDR3 is TGTGCCAGCTCACCACTCGGGACAGAGGCTTCCTACGAGCAGTACTTC.

The rearrangement links TRBV19 to TRBJ2-5, with 10 bases fitting TRBD2. The trim removed 3 bases at V and 2 bases at J, leaving 3 bases unmatched. In germline, CDR1 is LNHDA, CDR2 SQIVND (reference sequence). This CDR3 comprises 15 residues. CDR3 protein: CASSIGTSAQETQYF. For the CDR3, the DNA is TGTGCCAGTAGTATCGGGACTAGCGCACAAGAGACCCAGTACTTC.

The chain carries TRBV6-4 and TRBJ2-7, with D perhaps matching TRBD1 (6 bases). Trimming took 7 bases from V and 0 from J, leaving 10 bases between them. This CDR3 is 13 amino acids long. CDR1 and CDR2 (germline): MRHNA, SNTAGT. The chain's CDR3 is CASITGFSYEQYF. DNA of the CDR3: TGTGCCAGCATTACAGGGTTCTCCTACGAGCAGTACTTC.

The CDR3 region is CASSFLQGVGNQPQHF. The CDR3 coding sequence is TGTGCCAGCAGTTTCCTCCAGGGGGTTGGCAATCAGCCCCAGCATTTT. This chain links TRBV6-5 with TRBJ1-5; 7 bases line up with TRBD1. V lost 4 bases, J lost 2 bases, and 8 bases stayed unmatched. The CDR3 contains 16 residues. The germline V gene has CDR1 MNHEY and CDR2 SVGAGI.

This chain joins TRBV28 and TRBJ1-2; D is ambiguous. This CDR3 comprises 15 residues. V lost 4 bases and J 0 bases, leaving 12 bases between the germline ends. Per germline, CDR1 MDHEN and CDR2 SYDVKM. In DNA, the CDR3 is TGTGCCAGCAGTTGGGCAAGGTTAGCTAACTATGGCTACACCTTC. Protein sequence: CASSWARLANYGYTF.

The rearrangement joins TRBV4-3 to TRBJ1-4, with 11 bases that match TRBD1. The CDR3 is 14 residues long. CDR1 is LGHNA and CDR2 is YSLEER in the germline V gene. The ends lost 4 bases at V and 6 bases at J; junction bases unmatched: 1. CDR3 sequence (DNA): TGCGCCAGCAGCCTGGGACAGGGGGATGAAAAACTGTTTTTT. Its protein is CASSLGQGDEKLFF.

This clone was observed a few times. V usage is TRBV6-2 or TRBV6-3 and J usage is TRBJ2-2; 8 bases line up with TRBD2. With 0 bases clipped from V and 1 base from J, the junction kept 13 bases outside the gene matches. CDR1 is MNHEY, CDR2 SVGEGT, per germline. The CDR3 consists of 20 residues. The CDR3 spells CASSYSMIAASGWNTGELFF. CDR3 DNA sequence: TGTGCCAGCAGTTACTCGATGATAGCGGCTAGCGGGTGGAACACCGGGGAGCTGTTTTTT.

The rearrangement uses TRBV29-1 and TRBJ2-3, with 7 bases matching TRBD2. The CDR3 contains 14 residues. CDR1 and CDR2 (germline): SQVTM, ANQGSEA. Losses at the gene ends were 4 bases for V and 2 bases for J; bases not matched to a gene: 6. The CDR3 DNA reads TGCAGCGTTGCATCAAGCGGGATCACAGATACGCAGTATTTT. Its protein is CSVASSGITDTQYF.

This chain links TRBV5-6 with TRBJ2-7; perhaps TRBD2 as D (6 bases). Germline assignment: CDR1 SGHDT and CDR2 YYEEEE. The length of the CDR3 is 15 residues. Trimming cost V 5 bases and J 2 bases, with 17 bases left between them. The CDR3 DNA reads TGTGCCAGCAGTACGCGGGGCAGGGAAGCCTACGAGCAGTACTTC. Its translation is CASSTRGREAYEQYF.

The gene calls are TRBV28 and TRBJ1-2; TRBD1 might be the D (5 bases). Trimming cost V 5 bases and J 10 bases, with 14 bases left between them. Germline V CDR1 and CDR2: MDHEN, SYDVKM. This CDR3 spans 12 amino acids. The CDR3 here is CASSPQTENYTF. The CDR3 DNA sequence: TGTGCCAGCAGTCCCCAGACAGAAAACTACACCTTC.

The chain employs TRBV6-1 and TRBJ2-7, with D tentatively TRBD2 (5 bases). V shed 2 bases and J shed 4 bases, with 15 bases lying between them. CDR3 length: 15 residues. Per the germline V gene, CDR1 is MNHNS and CDR2 is SASEGT. This chain's CDR3 is CASSENGPGGYEQYF. The CDR3 nucleotides are TGTGCCAGCAGTGAAAATGGCCCAGGCGGGTACGAGCAGTACTTC.

The chain links TRBV5-8 to TRBJ2-7; TRBD1 matches 7 bases. The germline V gene encodes CDR1 SGHTS and CDR2 YDEGEE. Trimming at V came to 0 bases and at J to 3 bases, leaving 3 bases not matched to a gene. This CDR3 has 14 residues. The CDR3 spells CASSLGDSYYEQYF. The CDR3 nucleotides are TGTGCCAGCAGCTTGGGGGACAGTTACTACGAGCAGTACTTC.

J is TRBJ1-3 and V is TRBV7-8; maybe TRBD1 (6 bases). The CDR3 extends over 15 amino acids. Germline V lookup: CDR1 SGHVS, CDR2 FQNEAQ. Deletions cut 6 bases from V and 2 bases from J, with 14 bases between. CDR3: CASSSLGTTGNTIYF. The CDR3 DNA reads TGTGCCAGCAGTTCCCTCGGGACAACTGGAAACACCATATATTTT.

The V and J genes are TRBV6-5 and TRBJ1-1, with D hard to call. The V end was cut by 2 bases, the J end by 1 base, with 14 bases between. The CDR3 runs to 16 residues. In germline, CDR1 is MNHEY, CDR2 SVGAGI. The CDR3 region is CASSYTRRTANTEAFF. CDR3 DNA sequence: TGTGCCAGCAGTTACACTAGGCGGACGGCGAACACTGAAGCTTTCTTT.

The chain has TRBV28 and TRBJ2-7; 9 nucleotides match TRBD2. Germline V gene sequence: CDR1 MDHEN, CDR2 SYDVKM. This CDR3 has 21 residues. The V and J ends lost 7 bases and 3 bases, in that order; junction bases with no gene match: 28. The CDR3 nucleotides are TGTGCCAGCACCCCGGTGTGGCGGGAGGGCCATTGGGGACGGCTAGACTACGAGCAGTACTTC. This codes for CASTPVWREGHWGRLDYEQYF.

The chain employs TRBV5-1 and TRBJ2-3; maybe TRBD1 (6 bases). V shed 0 bases and J shed 1 base, with 9 bases lying between them. The CDR3 is 15 residues long. From germline, CDR1 is SGHRS and CDR2 YFSETQ. The CDR3 sequence is CASSLDPGGTDTQYF. The CDR3 bases are TGCGCCAGCAGCTTGGATCCAGGGGGCACAGATACGCAGTATTTT.

This rearrangement joins TRBV21-1 to TRBJ2-7; the tabulated D call, TRBD1, remains unverified against the DNA. TRBV21-1 is annotated as a pseudogene. CDR3 length equals 12 residues. CDR3 protein: CASSKEGNEQYF. The CDR3 DNA reads TGTGCCAGCAGCAAAGAGGGGAACGAGCAGTACTTC.

The chain links TRBV28 to TRBJ1-5; the match to TRBD1 covers 8 bases. The CDR3 consists of 15 residues. V lost 7 bases to trimming and J lost 7 bases; unmatched junction nucleotides: 12. Germline V lookup: CDR1 MDHEN, CDR2 SYDVKM. This CDR3 reads CASTVLTGGSQPQHF. CDR3 nucleotides: TGTGCCAGCACTGTTCTTACAGGGGGGAGCCAGCCCCAGCATTTT.

The chain joins TRBV6-2 or TRBV6-3 to TRBJ2-1; 8 bases map to TRBD2. Germline CDR1 is MNHEY and CDR2 is SVGEGT. The junction had 11 bases not matched to a gene; V was cut back by 4 bases and J by 3 bases. The CDR3 contains 17 residues. Here the CDR3 DNA reads TGTGCCAGCAGTTCGGACTGGCGGGAGGCGCTCTACAATGAGCAGTTCTTC. Translation: CASSSDWREALYNEQFF.

This chain uses TRBV30 with TRBJ1-6, with 8 bases lining up with TRBD1. In germline, CDR1 is GTSNPN, CDR2 SVGIG (reference sequence). The length of the CDR3 is 14 residues. Trimming at V came to 1 base and at J to 7 bases, leaving 3 bases not matched to a gene. CDR3 loop: CAWSEQGGNSPLHF. CDR3 DNA sequence: TGTGCCTGGAGTGAACAGGGGGGAAATTCACCCCTCCACTTT.

The chain uses TRBV9 and TRBJ1-1, with 8 bases aligning to TRBD1. The CDR3 length is 12 residues. With 0 bases clipped from V and 8 bases from J, the junction kept 0 bases outside the gene matches. Germline assignment: CDR1 SGDLS and CDR2 YYNGEE. The CDR3 region is CASSVDRGEAFF. The CDR3, as DNA: TGTGCCAGCAGCGTAGACAGGGGGGAAGCTTTCTTT. Full variable domain (rest looked up from reference TRBV9 and TRBJ1-1): DSGVTQTPKHLITATGQRVTLRCSPRSGDLSVYWYQQSLDQGLQFLIQYYNGEERAKGNILERFSAQQFPDLHSELNLSSLELGDSALYFCASSVDRGEAFFGQGTRLTVV.

The V gene is TRBV11-2, the J gene TRBJ2-3; perhaps TRBD2 as D (6 bases). The V gene lost 4 bases and the J gene lost 11 bases, with 13 bases spanning the gap. This CDR3 region has 12 residues. Germline assignment: CDR1 SGHAT and CDR2 FQNNGV. CDR3 in amino acids: CASSYYPAGQYF. CDR3 DNA: TGTGCCAGCAGCTATTACCCAGCGGGGCAGTATTTT.

This clone was observed a handful of times. The rearrangement joins TRBV28 to TRBJ2-3; D perhaps matches TRBD1 (6 bases). V gave up 6 bases and J gave up 1 base, with 14 bases separating them. The germline CDR1 and CDR2 sequences are MDHEN and SYDVKM. This CDR3 comprises 15 residues. This CDR3 is CASSDAGGRTDTQYF. CDR3 in DNA: TGTGCCAGCAGCGACGCTGGGGGCCGCACAGATACGCAGTATTTT. The whole variable domain, remainder taken from reference TRBV28 and TRBJ2-3, is DVKVTQSSRYLVKRTGEKVFLECVQDMDHENMFWYRQDPGLGLRLIYFSYDVKMKEKGDIPEGYSVSREKKERFSLILESASTNQTSMYLCASSDAGGRTDTQYFGPGTRLTVL.

This clone was found a few times. This chain joins TRBV19 and TRBJ2-2; 9 nucleotides match TRBD1. The CDR3 extends over 14 amino acids. J gave up 6 bases and V 9 bases, and 8 bases lay outside the gene matches. Germline V CDR1 and CDR2: LNHDA, SQIVND (reference sequence). CDR3 sequence (DNA): TGTGCCAGCAAGGGACAGGGATTGGCCGGGGAGCTGTTTTTT. Translating gives CASKGQGLAGELFF.

This clone has only a few counts. The chain uses TRBV2 and TRBJ1-2, with 7 bases aligning to TRBD1. CDR3 size: 13 residues. With V trimmed by 5 bases and J by 5 bases, 5 bases remained unmatched. Germline V gene data show CDR1 as SNHLY and CDR2 as FYNNEI. The CDR3 region has the DNA TGTGCCAGCAGTACGACAGGGAGGTATGGCTACACCTTC. Translating gives CASSTTGRYGYTF.

The chain joins TRBV2 to TRBJ2-3; D may be TRBD2 (5 bases). In germline, CDR1 is SNHLY, CDR2 FYNNEI. The CDR3 spans 15 residues. V was trimmed by 9 bases and J by 6 bases, leaving 22 bases between them. Written as DNA, the CDR3 is TGTGCCAGTGCCACGCTTACCTACGGGGTGGATACGCAGTATTTT. This gives the protein CASATLTYGVDTQYF.

The V call is TRBV28, the J call TRBJ1-1; D ambiguous. CDR1 is MDHEN, CDR2 SYDVKM, per germline. Trimming removed 4 bases from V and 6 bases from J, with 18 bases in between. The CDR3 loop spans 15 amino acids. The CDR3 region has the DNA TGTGCCAGCAGTTCCGAGGGAGGGAGAAAGGCTGAAGCTTTCTTT. As protein: CASSSEGGRKAEAFF.